This TCR beta chain was observed in a study of blood T cell repertoires in COVID-19. Method: immunoSEQ multiplex PCR; TCRdb's copy keeps in-frame clones and lacks some. This table has around 60,000 clones, less than 90% appearing once. In germline, CDR1 is SGDLS, CDR2 YYNGEE. This CDR3 region has 16 residues. Trimming left V 3 bases short and J 0 bases short, with 10 bases between. V gene TRBV9 combines with J gene TRBJ1-6, with D possibly being TRBD1 (6 bases). Sequencing was performed on peripheral blood. This TCR derives from a man between 60 and 75 years old with COVID-19, enrolled during active disease. CDR3 in DNA: TGTGCCAGCAGCGAGGGGGGGGGCTCCTATAATTCACCCCTCCACTTT. It yields the protein CASSEGGGSYNSPLHF.